The rows below give T cell receptor beta chains drawn from one sample of a study of T cells in Graves' hyperthyroidism and ophthalmopathy. TCRdb itself ran the multiplex PCR reads through MiXCR, one entry per CDR3 protein. The profile shows fewer than 900,000 distinct CDR3 sequences, roughly 15% of them singletons. The specimen was blood. The receptors shown here come from a man younger than 35 with Graves' hyperthyroidism. Each CDR3 is given with its conserved first and last residue. A D gene is named only where the DNA matches it firmly. Expanded clones get a size class; other rows say once, few or many, or leave the size out.

.	TRBV27	TRBJ2-1	.	CASALGGATSRKQFF	TGTGCCAGCGCCTTGGGAGGAGCAACTAGTCGGAAGCAGTTCTTC
TRBD2	TRBV6-2/TRBV6-3	TRBJ2-1	.	CASSVGLAGIREQFF	TGTGCCAGCAGCGTGGGACTAGCGGGAATTCGTGAGCAGTTCTTC
TRBD1	TRBV28	TRBJ1-6	few	CASSLSDRGWTPLHF	TGTGCCAGCAGTTTGTCGGACAGGGGTTGGACACCCCTCCACTTT
.	TRBV6-1	TRBJ2-2	many	CASSVDGIRELFF	TGTGCCAGCAGTGTCGACGGGATCAGGGAGCTGTTTTTT
TRBD2	TRBV10-3	TRBJ2-7	.	CAISESLGRREGPYEQYF	TGTGCCATCAGTGAGTCCCTAGGTAGGCGGGAGGGCCCCTACGAGCAGTACTTC
TRBD1	TRBV3-1	TRBJ2-3	many	CASSQDGTGRSTDTQYF	TGTGCCAGCAGCCAAGATGGGACAGGGAGAAGCACAGATACGCAGTATTTT
TRBD2	TRBV11-1	TRBJ2-7	.	CASSLMSGGSRQYEQYF	TGTGCCAGCAGCTTAATGTCGGGCGGGAGTCGGCAGTACGAGCAGTACTTC
.	TRBV7-2	TRBJ2-1	.	CASSLVEGDREQFF	TGTGCCAGCAGCTTAGTCGAGGGGGACCGCGAGCAGTTCTTC
.	TRBV10-1	TRBJ2-5	.	CASSEGALWETQYF	TGCGCCAGCAGTGAAGGGGCCTTGTGGGAGACCCAGTACTTC
.	TRBV19	TRBJ1-3	.	CASSMGGFSGNTIYF	TGTGCCAGTAGTATGGGGGGGTTCTCTGGAAACACCATATATTTT
.	TRBV6-2/TRBV6-3	TRBJ2-1	few	CASSYSRSYEQFF	TGTGCCAGCAGTTACTCGAGATCTTATGAGCAGTTCTTC
TRBD2	TRBV6-2/TRBV6-3	TRBJ2-7	.	CASSALAASYEQYF	TGTGCCAGCAGTGCACTAGCGGCATCCTACGAGCAGTACTTC
TRBD2	TRBV5-1	TRBJ2-3	.	CATTTSGRADTQYF	TGCGCCACCACTACTAGCGGGAGGGCCGATACGCAGTATTTT
.	TRBV2	TRBJ1-4	many	CASSLEGAEKLFF	TGTGCCAGCAGTCTCGAGGGAGCGGAAAAACTGTTTTTT
.	TRBV4-1	TRBJ2-7	.	CASSQGAGAAYEQYF	TGCGCCAGCAGCCAAGGCGCAGGGGCCGCCTACGAGCAGTACTTC
TRBD1	TRBV6-1	TRBJ1-3	.	CASSEWTGVGNTIYF	TGTGCCAGCAGTGAGTGGACAGGGGTCGGAAACACCATATATTTT
.	TRBV5-6	TRBJ2-6	few	CASSPLWGAGANVLTF	TGTGCCAGCAGTCCCTTGTGGGGGGCTGGGGCCAACGTCCTGACTTTC
TRBD2	TRBV20-1	TRBJ2-3	many	CSARDWASGSRGTQYF	TGCAGTGCTAGAGACTGGGCTAGCGGGAGTCGGGGTACGCAGTATTTT
.	TRBV7-2	TRBJ2-1	.	CASSWLALSSYNEQFF	TGTGCCAGCAGCTGGCTAGCACTGAGCTCCTACAATGAGCAGTTCTTC
TRBD1	TRBV6-2/TRBV6-3	TRBJ2-1	few	CASTKQGAYNEQFF	TGTGCCAGCACGAAGCAGGGGGCCTACAATGAGCAGTTCTTC
.	TRBV2	TRBJ1-1	many	CASSEALQGEGPTEAFF	TGTGCCAGCAGTGAAGCGCTTCAAGGGGAGGGTCCCACTGAAGCTTTCTTT
TRBD2	TRBV7-2	TRBJ2-2	many	CASSSQLAGGPGGELFF	TGTGCCAGCAGCTCCCAACTAGCGGGAGGGCCCGGCGGGGAGCTGTTTTTT
TRBD2	TRBV24-1	TRBJ2-7	.	CATMGEGREQYF	TGTGCCACGATGGGGGAGGGCCGCGAGCAGTACTTC
.	TRBV20-1	TRBJ2-5	few	CSAGGPTRQETQYF	TGCAGTGCTGGTGGGCCCACCCGCCAAGAGACCCAGTACTTC
TRBD1	TRBV29-1	TRBJ2-6	.	CSVSQGATGANVLTF	TGCAGCGTCTCACAGGGGGCGACTGGGGCCAACGTCCTGACTTTC
.	TRBV24-1	TRBJ2-1	many	CATSEGSALGNEQFF	TGTGCCACCAGTGAGGGTAGCGCCCTAGGAAATGAGCAGTTCTTC
.	TRBV9	TRBJ2-1	.	CASSVGWVYNEQFF	TGTGCCAGCAGCGTAGGGTGGGTTTACAATGAGCAGTTCTTC
TRBD1	TRBV6-1	TRBJ1-2	many	CASRDPETGSGYTF	TGTGCCAGCAGGGACCCCGAGACAGGGTCTGGCTACACCTTC
TRBD2	TRBV7-3	TRBJ2-3	many	CASSPLAGSTDTQYF	TGTGCCAGCAGCCCCTTAGCGGGGAGCACAGATACGCAGTATTTT
TRBD2	TRBV7-3	TRBJ2-3	.	CASSLTGLAGDTQYF	TGTGCCAGCAGCTTAACGGGTCTAGCGGGAGATACGCAGTATTTT
TRBD2	TRBV2	TRBJ2-7	.	CARSGTRSYEQYF	TGTGCTAGGTCCGGGACTAGGTCCTACGAGCAGTACTTC
.	TRBV11-3	TRBJ2-3	many	CASATGGTDTQYF	TGTGCCAGCGCGACCGGGGGCACAGATACGCAGTATTTT
.	TRBV18	TRBJ2-1	many	CASSPQHGHNEQFF	TGTGCCAGCTCACCACAACACGGCCACAATGAGCAGTTCTTC
.	TRBV4-1	TRBJ2-3	few	CASSQEGYSSTDTQYF	TGCGCCAGCAGCCAAGAGGGGTACTCTAGCACAGATACGCAGTATTTT
.	TRBV28	TRBJ2-5	many	CASSFRDRFPTQYF	TGTGCCAGCAGTTTCCGTGACAGGTTCCCGACCCAGTACTTC
.	TRBV3-1	TRBJ2-3	many	CASSQGIAATARTDTQYF	TGTGCCAGCAGCCAAGGAATTGCGGCAACGGCCCGCACAGATACGCAGTATTTT
TRBD2	TRBV7-2	TRBJ2-5	.	CASSLETGGETQYF	TGTGCCAGCAGCTTAGAAACGGGAGGGGAGACCCAGTACTTC
TRBD2	TRBV5-1	TRBJ2-3	many	CASSSAGTSGRISTDTQYF	TGCGCCAGCAGCTCGGCCGGGACTAGCGGGAGGATTAGCACAGATACGCAGTATTTT
.	TRBV19	TRBJ2-7	.	CASSHDSSYEQYF	TGTGCCAGTAGTCATGACAGCTCCTACGAGCAGTACTTC
.	TRBV5-4	TRBJ2-5	.	CASSLGGSYGETQYF	TGTGCCAGCAGCCTGGGCGGAAGTTACGGGGAGACCCAGTACTTC
.	TRBV29-1	TRBJ2-7	.	CSVGDSIPPNEQYF	TGCAGCGTGGGGGACTCCATACCCCCAAACGAGCAGTACTTC
.	TRBV7-2	TRBJ2-3	.	CASSLVATFYSTDTQYF	TGTGCCAGCAGCTTAGTAGCGACATTTTACAGCACAGATACGCAGTATTTT
TRBD2	TRBV10-3	TRBJ2-2	few	CATGLAAGELFF	TGTGCCACCGGACTAGCGGCCGGGGAGCTGTTTTTT
TRBD2	TRBV4-2	TRBJ2-5	.	CASSQDWSSGTQETQYF	TGTGCCAGCAGCCAAGATTGGAGTAGCGGGACGCAAGAGACCCAGTACTTC
.	TRBV25-1	TRBJ2-3	few	CASRTGITDTQYF	TGTGCCAGCAGAACAGGAATCACAGATACGCAGTATTTT
TRBD2	TRBV6-6	TRBJ2-1	.	CASSYQLAGERNEQFF	TGTGCCAGCAGTTACCAACTAGCGGGAGAGCGGAATGAGCAGTTCTTC
TRBD2	TRBV29-1	TRBJ2-7	many	CSVEAGGSYEQYF	TGCAGCGTTGAAGCGGGAGGGTCCTACGAGCAGTACTTC
.	TRBV18	TRBJ2-1	many	CASSPPSYRYGANEQFF	TGTGCCAGCTCACCGCCATCTTACAGGTACGGGGCCAATGAGCAGTTCTTC
.	TRBV6-6	TRBJ1-2	.	CASSYQSGDYGYTF	TGTGCCAGCAGTTACCAGTCGGGGGACTATGGCTACACCTTC
.	TRBV9	TRBJ1-1	few	CASSFGGRLNTEAFF	TGTGCCAGCAGCTTCGGCGGAAGGCTGAACACTGAAGCTTTCTTT
TRBD1	TRBV7-2	TRBJ1-1	few	CASSSTTGGAEAFF	TGTGCCAGCAGCTCCACGACAGGGGGCGCTGAAGCTTTCTTT
.	TRBV29-1	TRBJ2-1	.	CSVEGRMRREQFF	TGCAGCGTTGAAGGGAGGATGAGGAGGGAGCAGTTCTTC
.	TRBV20-1	TRBJ2-5	.	CSAFGSPQETQYF	TGCAGTGCTTTTGGGAGCCCTCAAGAGACCCAGTACTTC